This TCR beta chain was sequenced in a study of early T cells in non-severe SARS-CoV-2 infection. Germline CDR1 and CDR2: MNHEY and SVGAGI. The CDR3 loop spans 11 amino acids. The germline V and J ends were trimmed by 2 bases and 7 bases, with 4 bases remaining between them. TCRdb reprocessed the 5' RACE reads via MiXCR and lists one record per CDR3 protein. The repertoire has more than 65,000 distinct CDR3 sequences, about 12% of them found once; the top ten carry about 5.2%. The sequence was obtained from an adult who was a healthcare worker with PCR-confirmed SARS-CoV-2 infection or an uninfected control (not recorded which). Material: whole blood. The chain has TRBV6-5 and TRBJ2-3; D is undetermined. CDR3 loop: CASSYTNTQYF. The DNA of the CDR3 is TGTGCCAGCAGTTACACTAATACGCAGTATTTT.